These 15 T cell receptor beta chains originate from one sample sequenced in a study of T cell repertoires in ileal Crohn's disease. TCRdb's table, derived via immunoSEQ multiplex PCR, lists solely in-frame clones and lacks some. Seen here are roughly 13,000 clones, roughly four fifths observed once, and the top ten hold roughly 6.2%. The specimen was ileal tissue. The source is an adult with Crohn's disease.

The rearrangement links TRBV6-1 to TRBJ2-5, with 8 bases identical to TRBD2. The V gene's germline CDR1 is MNHNS and CDR2 SASEGT. J was trimmed by 5 bases and V by 8 bases; bases with no gene match: 10. This CDR3 has 14 residues. CDR3 protein: CASGLRAGVETQYF. As DNA, the CDR3 is TGTGCCAGCGGGTTGAGAGCGGGGGTGGAGACCCAGTACTTC.

V usage is TRBV5-1 and J usage is TRBJ1-1; D unresolved. CDR3 length equals 15 residues. Per germline, CDR1 SGHRS and CDR2 YFSETQ. The V gene lost 4 bases and the J gene lost 0 bases, with 13 bases spanning the gap. The CDR3 is CASSPFGEMNTEAFF. As DNA, the CDR3 is TGCGCCAGCAGCCCGTTCGGGGAAATGAACACTGAAGCTTTCTTT.

This clone was seen a few times. The genes are TRBV30 and TRBJ1-1; no clear D. CDR1 is GTSNPN, CDR2 SVGIG, per germline (reference sequence). V was pared by 2 bases and J by 4 bases, with 11 bases between. The CDR3 contains 13 residues. The CDR3 protein is CAWSPRRATEAFF. As DNA, the CDR3 is TGTGCCTGGAGTCCGCGGAGGGCCACTGAAGCTTTCTTT.

The genes are TRBV19 and TRBJ2-7, with TRBD1 matching 9 bases. Trimming at V came to 5 bases and at J to 0 bases, leaving 5 bases not matched to a gene. The CDR3 spans 15 residues. Germline V gives CDR1 LNHDA, CDR2 SQIVND (reference sequence). CDR3 coding DNA: TGTGCCAGTAGTCGGGACAGGGAAAACTCCTACGAGCAGTACTTC. Its protein is CASSRDRENSYEQYF.

The rearrangement uses TRBV13 and TRBJ2-3; D might be TRBD2 (5 bases). V gave up 5 bases and J gave up 6 bases, with 15 bases separating them. CDR1 is PRHDT, CDR2 FYEKMQ, per germline (reference sequence). This CDR3 is 14 amino acids long. The CDR3 is CASSGSRGMDTQYF. Written as DNA, the CDR3 is TGTGCCAGCAGCGGCAGTAGAGGGATGGATACGCAGTATTTT.

The rearrangement links TRBV7-9 to TRBJ2-7; the D is unclear. V dropped 2 bases and J dropped 3 bases, with 8 bases sitting between them. The CDR3 covers 13 residues. The germline CDR1 and CDR2 sequences are SEHNR and FQNEAQ (reference sequence). This chain's CDR3 is CASSLLTSYEQYF. The CDR3 region has the DNA TGTGCCAGCAGCTTACTGACAAGCTACGAGCAGTACTTC.

This chain connects TRBV6-1 to TRBJ2-3; D gene uncertain. V shed 1 base and J shed 10 bases, with 15 bases lying between them. The CDR3 is made up of 14 amino acids. Per germline, CDR1 MNHNS and CDR2 SASEGT. CDR3 region: CASSEGTHRSAQYF. The CDR3 DNA sequence: TGTGCCAGCAGTGAAGGTACTCATCGGAGCGCGCAGTATTTT.

This clone has a single count. This rearrangement joins TRBV6-4 to TRBJ2-7; 8 bases align to TRBD1. Germline V lookup: CDR1 MRHNA, CDR2 SNTAGT. V trimming: 11 bases; J trimming: 3 bases; junction bases outside the gene matches: 6. This CDR3 has 12 residues. The CDR3 loop is CAGIDRGYEQYF. The CDR3 nucleotides are TGTGCCGGGATTGACAGGGGCTACGAGCAGTACTTC.

The gene calls are TRBV29-1 and TRBJ2-7; 9 bases line up with TRBD1. Unmatched junction bases numbered 5, after V lost 0 bases and J lost 2 bases. CDR1 and CDR2 from the germline V gene are SQVTM and ANQGSEA. The CDR3 covers 15 residues. The CDR3 sequence: CSVEERTGGTYEQYF. In DNA form, the CDR3 reads TGCAGCGTTGAAGAACGAACAGGGGGCACCTACGAGCAGTACTTC.

Comment on this clone: Other DNA variants within this sample encode the same CDR3. This chain joins TRBV6-6 and TRBJ2-5; 7 bases fit TRBD2. CDR1 and CDR2 from the germline V gene are MNHNY and SVGAGI (reference sequence). V shed 1 base, J shed 2 bases, and the junction held 1 base outside the gene matches. CDR3 length equals 14 residues. The CDR3 loop reads CASSYFGGQETQYF. The CDR3 nucleotides read TGTGCCAGCAGTTACTTCGGGGGGCAAGAGACCCAGTACTTC.

This clone showed up just a few times. The chain has TRBV7-6 and TRBJ2-7, with 7 bases fitting TRBD2. With 5 bases clipped from V and 6 bases from J, the junction kept 10 bases outside the gene matches. This CDR3 has 14 residues. Per germline, CDR1 SGHVS and CDR2 FNYEAQ. CDR3 in amino acids: CASSLGRVSVEQYF. As DNA, the CDR3 is TGTGCCAGCAGCCTTGGGAGGGTATCGGTCGAGCAGTACTTC.

This sequence joins TRBV4-1 and TRBJ2-4; D possibly corresponds to TRBD1 (5 bases). Trimming stripped 4 bases from V and 1 base from J, with 17 bases between. The CDR3 extends over 17 amino acids. Looked up from germline, CDR1 is MGHRA and CDR2 is YSYEKL. The CDR3 bases are TGCGCCAGCAGCCCGGGTGGGGCTACACGCGCCAAAAACATTCAGTACTTC. It specifies CASSPGGATRAKNIQYF.

This chain joins TRBV5-1 and TRBJ2-6, with 7 positions matching TRBD2. Germline values: CDR1 SGHRS, CDR2 YFSETQ. Germline trimming cut 1 base from V and 0 bases from J; bases unmatched to any gene: 7. The CDR3 is 18 residues long. The CDR3 DNA is TGCGCCAGCAGCTTGTTCCAGCGGGGTGCCTCTGGGGCCAACGTCCTGACTTTC. It yields the protein CASSLFQRGASGANVLTF.

The chain recombines TRBV6-1 with TRBJ1-2; D remains ambiguous. Germline CDR1 reads MNHNS; CDR2 reads SASEGT. V lost 2 bases and J lost 5, with 15 bases in between. CDR3 length: 15 amino acids. CDR3 residues: CASSEKGVVNYGYTF. CDR3 nucleotides: TGTGCCAGCAGTGAAAAGGGAGTCGTAAATTATGGCTACACCTTC.

This clone appeared a few times. This chain connects TRBV6-5 to TRBJ1-2; 8 nucleotides match TRBD1. CDR1 and CDR2 (germline): MNHEY, SVGAGI. V lost 2 bases, J lost 2 bases, and 4 bases stayed unmatched. The CDR3 consists of 15 residues. In DNA, the CDR3 is TGTGCCAGCAGTTACGACAGGACAGGGAACTATGGCTACACCTTC. It translates to CASSYDRTGNYGYTF.